The rows below give T cell receptor beta chains drawn from one sample of a study of blood T cell repertoires in COVID-19. Sequencing was performed with immunoSEQ multiplex PCR; in TCRdb, only in-frame clones are kept and a portion is missing. The table has 150,000 to 200,000 clones, around four fifths seen once. The material sequenced was PBMCs or T cells enriched from blood (not recorded which). The receptors were sampled from a woman between 45 and 60 years old who had recovered from COVID-19. CDR3s include the opening cysteine and the closing phenylalanine or tryptophan. A D gene is named only where the DNA matches it firmly. Clone sizes are given selectively: once, few, many, or a class where the clone is expanded.

d_call: NA; clone_size: once; v_call: TRBV3-1/TRBV3-2; j_call: TRBJ2-1; cdr3_nt: TGTGCCAGCAGCCAAGGACCGGGTGAGCAGTTCTTC; cdr3_aa: CASSQGPGEQFF
d_call: TRBD1; clone_size: NA; v_call: TRBV4-1; j_call: TRBJ2-7; cdr3_nt: TGCGCCAGCAGCCAAGTTGGGGGAAGGGACAGGGGACGACGATACGAGCAGTACTTC; cdr3_aa: CASSQVGGRDRGRRYEQYF
d_call: NA; clone_size: NA; v_call: TRBV5-1; j_call: TRBJ1-1; cdr3_nt: TGCGCCAGCAGCTTGGAGGGTGCTAGGAGGGTGAACACTGAAGCTTTCTTT; cdr3_aa: CASSLEGARRVNTEAFF
d_call: TRBD1; clone_size: NA; v_call: TRBV24-1; j_call: TRBJ2-1; cdr3_nt: TGTGCCACCAGTGACCGAGACAGGGTAGGGGGCAATGAGCAGTTCTTC; cdr3_aa: CATSDRDRVGGNEQFF
d_call: NA; clone_size: NA; v_call: TRBV27; j_call: TRBJ2-1; cdr3_nt: TGTGCCAGCAGTTTATATCCGGAGGGGTCCTACAATGAGCAGTTCTTC; cdr3_aa: CASSLYPEGSYNEQFF
d_call: NA; clone_size: once; v_call: TRBV4-1; j_call: TRBJ2-7; cdr3_nt: TGCGCCAGCAGCCAAGAATACAGGGTAGGCGAGCAGTACTTC; cdr3_aa: CASSQEYRVGEQYF
d_call: NA; clone_size: NA; v_call: TRBV18; j_call: TRBJ2-5; cdr3_nt: TGTGCCAGCTCATCAGCCGGACAGAGCCAAGAGACCCAGTACTTC; cdr3_aa: CASSSAGQSQETQYF
d_call: NA; clone_size: NA; v_call: TRBV19; j_call: TRBJ2-1; cdr3_nt: TGTGCCAGTAGTATTGGCAGGGGATATGAGCAGTTCTTC; cdr3_aa: CASSIGRGYEQFF
d_call: NA; clone_size: once; v_call: TRBV28; j_call: TRBJ1-4; cdr3_nt: TGTGCCAGCAGTTTATTGCAAGGGACACCTGCTCCGCAACTGTTTTTT; cdr3_aa: CASSLLQGTPAPQLFF
d_call: NA; clone_size: NA; v_call: TRBV5-1; j_call: TRBJ1-5; cdr3_nt: TGCGCCAGCAGCTTGAATGCAGGGAATCAGCCCCAGCATTTT; cdr3_aa: CASSLNAGNQPQHF
d_call: NA; clone_size: NA; v_call: TRBV4-1; j_call: TRBJ2-7; cdr3_nt: TGCGCCAGCGCCGGGGGTGGATTGCAGGGCGAGCAGTACTTC; cdr3_aa: CASAGGGLQGEQYF
d_call: NA; clone_size: NA; v_call: TRBV28; j_call: TRBJ1-1; cdr3_nt: TGTGCCAGCAGTTCTATGTTAGCTGAAGCTTTCTTT; cdr3_aa: CASSSMLAEAFF
d_call: TRBD2; clone_size: once; v_call: TRBV9; j_call: TRBJ2-5; cdr3_nt: TGTGCCAGCAGCGCAGCTAGCGGGACCCTCCACGGGACCCAGTACTTC; cdr3_aa: CASSAASGTLHGTQYF
d_call: TRBD2; clone_size: few; v_call: TRBV9; j_call: TRBJ2-2; cdr3_nt: TGTGCCAGCAGCGTAGGCCCGCCTAGCGGGAGTCCCGGGGAGCTGTTTTTT; cdr3_aa: CASSVGPPSGSPGELFF
d_call: TRBD2; clone_size: NA; v_call: TRBV6-5; j_call: TRBJ2-3; cdr3_nt: TGTGCCAGCAAGCTAGCGGTTAGCACAGATACGCAGTATTTT; cdr3_aa: CASKLAVSTDTQYF
d_call: TRBD1; clone_size: NA; v_call: TRBV18; j_call: TRBJ2-2; cdr3_nt: TGTGCCAGCTCAACAGGGGTTGGGAACACCGGGGAGCTGTTTTTT; cdr3_aa: CASSTGVGNTGELFF
d_call: NA; clone_size: NA; v_call: TRBV5-8; j_call: TRBJ2-7; cdr3_nt: TGTGCCAGCAGCCGTCGGGGTGTCGGGGACGAGCAGTACTTC; cdr3_aa: CASSRRGVGDEQYF
d_call: TRBD1; clone_size: NA; v_call: TRBV20-1; j_call: TRBJ1-1; cdr3_nt: TGCAGTGCTAGAAAGGGACAGTTGGCTTTCTTT; cdr3_aa: CSARKGQLAFF